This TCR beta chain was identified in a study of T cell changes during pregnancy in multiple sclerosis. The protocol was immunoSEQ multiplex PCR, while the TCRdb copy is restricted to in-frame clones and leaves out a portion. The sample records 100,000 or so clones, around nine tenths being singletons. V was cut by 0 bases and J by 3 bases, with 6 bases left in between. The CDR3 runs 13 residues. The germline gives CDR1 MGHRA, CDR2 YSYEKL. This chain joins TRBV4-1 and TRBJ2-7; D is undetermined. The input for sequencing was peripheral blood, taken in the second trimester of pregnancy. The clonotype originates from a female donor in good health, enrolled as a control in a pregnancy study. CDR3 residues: CASSQEGSYEQYF. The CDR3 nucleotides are TGCGCCAGCAGCCAAGAGGGCAGCTACGAGCAGTACTTC.